Listed here are 14 T cell receptor beta chains from one sample, sequenced in a study of shared clonotypes between healthy human individuals. Assay: immunoSEQ multiplex PCR; the TCRdb copy retains only in-frame clones and omits some. The sample has 2,500,000 or so clones; roughly 92% are singletons. The sequenced sample consisted of naive CD4+ T cells sorted from blood. As for subset: CD45RA+ positively selected. These receptors originate from a young man in good health.

The chain uses TRBV7-2 and TRBJ2-7, with 8 bases identical to TRBD2. CDR1 is SGHTA, CDR2 FQGNSA, per germline. With V trimmed by 5 bases and J by 4 bases, 10 bases remained unmatched. There are 15 residues in the CDR3. In nucleotides, the CDR3 is TGTGCCAGCAGCGCCCGCGGCCCGGGGGGGTACGAGCAGTACTTC. Its protein product is CASSARGPGGYEQYF. Looking up the rest from reference TRBV7-2 and TRBJ2-7 gives the full variable domain: GAGVSQSPSNKVTEKGKDVELRCDPISGHTALYWYRQSLGQGLEFLIYFQGNSAPDKSGLPSDRFSAERTGGSVSTLTIQRTQQEDSAVYLCASSARGPGGYEQYFGPGTRLTVT.

The chain combines TRBV5-4 with TRBJ2-3, with 14 positions matching TRBD2. CDR1 is SGHNT and CDR2 is YYREEE in the germline V gene (reference sequence). CDR3 length: 17 amino acids. J was trimmed by 6 bases and V by 3 bases; bases with no gene match: 9. The CDR3: CASSSETSGRAGDTQYF. CDR3 nucleotides: TGTGCCAGCAGCTCGGAGACTAGCGGGAGGGCCGGGGATACGCAGTATTTT.

This chain links TRBV19 with TRBJ2-3, with TRBD2 as a possible D gene (6 bases). Germline-derived CDR1 and CDR2 are LNHDA and SQIVND (reference sequence). V was trimmed by 5 bases and J by 2 bases, leaving 14 bases between them. This CDR3 contains 15 residues. CDR3 residues: CASSRDLKYTDTQYF. In DNA, the CDR3 is TGTGCCAGTAGTCGGGACTTAAAATACACAGATACGCAGTATTTT.

This sequence joins TRBV6-6 and TRBJ1-5, with unresolved D. Germline V gives CDR1 MNHNY, CDR2 SVGAGI (reference sequence). V lost 8 bases, J lost 6 bases, and 14 bases lay in between. This CDR3 contains 13 residues. The chain's CDR3 is CASSPRAGQPQHF. DNA of the CDR3: TGTGCCAGCTCCCCCCGAGCGGGTCAGCCCCAGCATTTT.

The chain is built from TRBV2 and TRBJ2-1, with D maybe TRBD2 (6 bases). The V gene's germline CDR1 is SNHLY and CDR2 FYNNEI. CDR3 length equals 14 residues. Deletions cut 6 bases from V and 8 bases from J, with 17 bases between. DNA of the CDR3: TGTGCCAGCAGGATTATGGCGGGGATGTATGAGCAGTTCTTC. This translates into CASRIMAGMYEQFF.

This sequence joins TRBV5-1 and TRBJ2-5; perhaps TRBD1 as D (7 bases). CDR1 is SGHRS and CDR2 is YFSETQ in the germline V gene. The CDR3 runs 18 residues. The V end was cut by 0 bases, the J end by 5 bases, with 23 bases between. CDR3: CASSLGPEDRVGGETQYF. In nucleotides, the CDR3 is TGCGCCAGCAGCTTGGGGCCGGAAGACAGGGTTGGAGGGGAGACCCAGTACTTC. Full variable domain (remainder filled in from reference TRBV5-1 and TRBJ2-5): KAGVTQTPRYLIKTRGQQVTLSCSPISGHRSVSWYQQTPGQGLQFLFEYFSETQRNKGNFPGRFSGRQFSNSRSEMNVSTLELGDSALYLCASSLGPEDRVGGETQYFGPGTRLLVL.

The chain uses TRBV14 and TRBJ2-6; a possible D gene is TRBD2 (6 bases). The CDR3 extends over 17 amino acids. The germline V and J ends were trimmed by 2 bases and 0 bases, with 11 bases remaining between them. Germline V lookup: CDR1 SGHDN, CDR2 FVKESK. CDR3 DNA: TGTGCCAGCAGCCAATGGCCGGGACTCTCTGGGGCCAACGTCCTGACTTTC. Its translation: CASSQWPGLSGANVLTF.

This chain links TRBV27 with TRBJ2-5; D gene unclear. From germline, CDR1 is MNHEY and CDR2 SMNVEV (reference sequence). V gave up 6 bases and J gave up 7 bases, with 15 bases separating them. This CDR3 is built from 13 residues. DNA for the CDR3: TGTGCCAGCAGCCAAGACGCGATTGGGACCCAGTACTTC. Its protein product is CASSQDAIGTQYF.

This rearrangement joins TRBV18 to TRBJ1-1; maybe TRBD1 (6 bases). Trimming cost V 2 bases and J 5 bases, with 12 bases left between them. The germline V gene has CDR1 KGHSH and CDR2 LQKENI. CDR3 length equals 14 residues. This chain's CDR3 is CASSPEGGKTEAFF. CDR3 DNA sequence: TGTGCCAGCTCACCAGAAGGGGGTAAGACTGAAGCTTTCTTT.

J is TRBJ2-2 and V is TRBV28; D is perhaps TRBD2 (5 bases). The CDR3 loop spans 15 amino acids. V was trimmed by 8 bases and J by 3 bases, leaving 16 bases between them. Germline CDR1 MDHEN, CDR2 SYDVKM. CDR3 DNA sequence: TGTGCCAGCGGCGGGCAGATCGCTTACACCGGGGAGCTGTTTTTT. Its protein product is CASGGQIAYTGELFF.

The chain joins TRBV11-2 to TRBJ1-2, with D unclear. Germline values: CDR1 SGHAT, CDR2 FQNNGV. The V end lost 0 bases, the J end lost 8 bases, and 13 bases lay between the germline ends. This CDR3 has 14 residues. This chain's CDR3 is CASSLERQVAGYTF. CDR3 DNA: TGTGCCAGCAGCTTAGAGCGCCAGGTGGCAGGCTACACCTTC.

The V and J genes are TRBV5-1 and TRBJ2-1; the D is unclear. The CDR3 contains 17 residues. The germline V gene encodes CDR1 SGHRS and CDR2 YFSETQ. V was cut by 4 bases and J by 0 bases, with 17 bases left in between. The CDR3 bases are TGCGCCAGCAGCCCGACCGGGCAAGCTTCCTCCTACAATGAGCAGTTCTTC. This gives the protein CASSPTGQASSYNEQFF.

The V gene is TRBV2, the J gene TRBJ1-1, with 9 bases that match TRBD1. Germline values: CDR1 SNHLY, CDR2 FYNNEI. V shed 9 bases and J 0 bases; nucleotides not matched to a gene: 5. There are 14 residues in the CDR3. The CDR3 DNA reads as TGTGCCAGATGGGACAGGGAGGTGAACACTGAAGCTTTCTTT. Its protein is CARWDREVNTEAFF.

The chain joins TRBV2 to TRBJ2-1, with 7 positions matching TRBD2. CDR1 and CDR2 (germline): SNHLY, FYNNEI. V was pared by 6 bases and J by 0 bases, with 23 bases of the junction left unmatched. The CDR3 runs 21 residues. CDR3 region: CASSLTGLSGTGHLSYNEQFF. Here the CDR3 DNA reads TGTGCCAGCAGCCTTACCGGACTGAGCGGGACCGGGCACCTCTCCTACAATGAGCAGTTCTTC.